This passage covers 25 T cell receptor beta chains from one sample sequenced in a study of blood T cell repertoires in COVID-19. Using immunoSEQ multiplex PCR, the repertoire was profiled, and TCRdb retains in-frame clones only, with some absent. Of about 120,000 clones listed, 78% are singletons. The sequencing sample was made of peripheral blood. Source of these receptors: a man between 65 and 85 years old with acute or convalescent COVID-19.

The chain joins TRBV6-1 to TRBJ1-2; maybe TRBD1 (5 bases). Per germline, CDR1 MNHNS and CDR2 SASEGT. V was pared by 3 bases and J by 6 bases, with 17 bases between. The CDR3 has 15 amino acids. The CDR3 loop is CASSDRVDLYDGYTF. The CDR3 DNA sequence: TGTGCCAGCAGTGACAGGGTCGACCTTTACGATGGCTACACCTTC.

About this clone: Other DNA variants within this sample encode the same CDR3. V gene TRBV2 combines with J gene TRBJ1-5, with D possibly matching TRBD1 (5 bases). This CDR3 has 15 amino acids. Trimming took 9 bases from V and 6 from J, leaving 21 bases between them. The germline CDR1 and CDR2 sequences are SNHLY and FYNNEI. The CDR3 here is CASSPHTGKVQPQHF. The DNA for the CDR3 is TGTGCCAGTAGCCCGCATACAGGAAAAGTTCAGCCCCAGCATTTT.

The gene calls are TRBV6-2 or TRBV6-3 and TRBJ2-5; 10 nucleotides align to TRBD2. The trim removed 0 bases at V and 3 bases at J, leaving 10 bases unmatched. The CDR3 covers 18 residues. Germline-derived CDR1 and CDR2 are MNHEY and SVGEGT. The CDR3 bases are TGTGCCAGCAGTTACTCGAGGGGTAGCGGGGGGTCGAAAGAGACCCAGTACTTC. As protein: CASSYSRGSGGSKETQYF.

In nucleotides, the CDR3 is TGTGCCAGCAGCCGGGGACAGGGGGTGGACTATGGCTACACCTTC. As protein: CASSRGQGVDYGYTF. The rearrangement links TRBV7-9 to TRBJ1-2, with 11 positions matching TRBD1. This CDR3 has 15 amino acids. CDR1 is SEHNR and CDR2 is FQNEAQ in the germline V gene (reference sequence). Losses at the gene ends were 5 bases for V and 3 bases for J; bases not matched to a gene: 5.

This sequence joins TRBV4-1 and TRBJ1-1; D is possibly TRBD1 (5 bases). The germline gives CDR1 MGHRA, CDR2 YSYEKL. With 4 bases removed from V and 1 base from J, the gap between germline ends came to 13 bases. CDR3 length: 15 residues. CDR3 protein: CASSLSGGGNTEAFF. CDR3 sequence (DNA): TGCGCCAGCAGCCTATCCGGCGGGGGGAACACTGAAGCTTTCTTT.

The chain employs TRBV6-6 and TRBJ1-1; 11 bases fit TRBD1. The CDR3 length is 16 residues. The V and J ends lost 2 bases and 5 bases, in that order; junction bases with no gene match: 7. Germline lookup yields CDR1 MNHNY and CDR2 SVGAGI (reference sequence). Here the CDR3 DNA reads TGTGCCAGCAGTTACATTTTTGGACAGGGGGCAACTGAAGCTTTCTTT. It specifies CASSYIFGQGATEAFF.

This clone was observed a few times. The chain couples TRBV19 to TRBJ2-2, with D possibly being TRBD1 (6 bases). Germline V gives CDR1 LNHDA, CDR2 SQIVND (reference sequence). V was trimmed by 4 bases and J by 5 bases, leaving 8 bases between them. The CDR3 is 13 amino acids. The CDR3 nucleotides read TGTGCCAGTAGTAACCAGGGGACCGGGGAGCTGTTTTTT. Residues: CASSNQGTGELFF.

This chain links TRBV3-1 (or the pseudogene TRBV3-2) with TRBJ2-1, with a weak D call TRBD2 (6 bases). Looked up from germline, CDR1 is LGHDT and CDR2 is YNNKEL (reference sequence). V lost 1 base and J lost 3, with 7 bases in between. The CDR3 totals 14 residues. The CDR3 is CASSQVGGYNEQFF. CDR3 nucleotides: TGTGCCAGCAGCCAAGTGGGGGGCTACAATGAGCAGTTCTTC.

The CDR3 loop is CATSRHIQETQYF. The CDR3 DNA reads TGTGCCACCTCCCGACATATCCAAGAGACCCAGTACTTC. This chain uses TRBV6-4 with TRBJ2-5, with D hard to call. The germline V gene has CDR1 MRHNA and CDR2 SNTAGT. CDR3 length: 13 amino acids. V was pared by 10 bases and J by 1 base, with 13 bases between.

The chain couples TRBV7-2 to TRBJ2-7, with 7 bases lining up with TRBD2. V shed 7 bases and J 5 bases; nucleotides not matched to a gene: 8. This CDR3 has 13 residues. Germline V CDR1 and CDR2: SGHTA, FQGNSA. Here the CDR3 reads CASIVRGVDEQYF. Here the CDR3 DNA reads TGTGCCAGCATCGTACGGGGGGTCGACGAGCAGTACTTC.

The chain joins TRBV6-1 to TRBJ2-3, with 7 positions matching TRBD2. The J segment lost 6 bases and the V segment lost 2 bases, leaving 8 bases of the junction unmatched. The CDR3 covers 15 residues. CDR1 is MNHNS, CDR2 SASEGT, per germline. CDR3 in amino acids: CASSEIGGYWDTQYF. In nucleotides, the CDR3 is TGTGCCAGCAGTGAAATCGGGGGGTACTGGGATACGCAGTATTTT.

J is TRBJ2-5 and V is TRBV5-6, with 15 bases identical to TRBD2. The germline CDR1 and CDR2 sequences are SGHDT and YYEEEE. The CDR3 runs to 15 residues. J lost 6 bases, V lost 4 bases, and 4 bases had no gene match. The CDR3 sequence is CASSGGLAGGQTQYF. In DNA, the CDR3 is TGTGCCAGCAGCGGGGGACTAGCGGGGGGCCAGACCCAGTACTTC.

The chain recombines TRBV13 with TRBJ1-2, with D maybe TRBD1 (6 bases). V lost 5 bases to trimming and J lost 3 bases, with 10 bases between them. Germline assignment: CDR1 PRHDT and CDR2 FYEKMQ (reference sequence). This CDR3 has 13 amino acids. The CDR3 coding sequence is TGTGCCAGCAGCATCGACAGGTACTATGGCTACACCTTC. This codes for CASSIDRYYGYTF.

In this sample, this clone turned up many times. This rearrangement joins TRBV4-2 to TRBJ1-3; 10 nucleotides match TRBD1. The trim removed 1 base at V and 5 bases at J, leaving 5 bases unmatched. The CDR3 is 16 amino acids. Per germline, CDR1 LGHNA and CDR2 YNFKEQ. CDR3 amino acids: CASSQGGQGLRNTIYF. The CDR3 region has the DNA TGTGCCAGCAGCCAAGGGGGACAGGGGTTAAGAAACACCATATATTTT.

V usage is TRBV10-3 and J usage is TRBJ2-5, with a weak D call TRBD2 (5 bases). The germline V gene encodes CDR1 ENHRY and CDR2 SYGVKD. V was cut by 10 bases and J by 1 base, with 13 bases left in between. The length of the CDR3 is 13 residues. This CDR3 reads CATKNAGQETQYF. The CDR3 DNA reads TGTGCCACAAAGAACGCGGGCCAAGAGACCCAGTACTTC.

The chain is built from TRBV5-8 and TRBJ1-5; D is ambiguous. Germline values: CDR1 SGHTS, CDR2 YDEGEE. V lost 1 base and J lost 4, with 6 bases in between. The CDR3 consists of 13 residues. Here the CDR3 DNA reads TGTGCCAGCAGCTTGTCTCGGAATCAGCCCCAGCATTTT. Residues: CASSLSRNQPQHF.

The J gene is TRBJ1-4, the V gene TRBV6-5, with 9 bases identical to TRBD1. This CDR3 spans 15 amino acids. Trimming removed 7 bases from V and 7 bases from J; junction bases left unmatched: 10. Germline CDR1 MNHEY, CDR2 SVGAGI. The CDR3 DNA follows: TGTGCCAGCAATCCTCAGACAGGGGGGGGTGAAAAACTGTTTTTT. This gives the protein CASNPQTGGGEKLFF.

The chain combines TRBV7-3 with TRBJ2-3, with D possibly matching TRBD2 (5 bases). Germline CDR1 is SGHTA and CDR2 is FQGTGA. V lost 5 bases and J 4 bases, leaving 13 bases between the germline ends. CDR3 length equals 14 residues. CDR3 loop: CASSPGRGSDTQYF. Here the CDR3 DNA reads TGTGCCAGCAGCCCCGGCCGGGGATCAGATACGCAGTATTTT.

A note on this clone: The same CDR3 also results from other DNA sequences found in this sample. J is TRBJ1-1 and V is TRBV18; tentatively, D is TRBD1 (5 bases). This CDR3 region has 14 residues. CDR1 and CDR2 from the germline V gene are KGHSH and LQKENI. Deletions cut 3 bases from V and 3 bases from J, with 11 bases between. The CDR3 coding sequence is TGTGCCAGCTCACCCCCCGGGGGGGACACTGAAGCTTTCTTT. Translated: CASSPPGGDTEAFF. Variable domain in full (rest from reference TRBV18 and TRBJ1-1): NAGVMQNPRHLVRRRGQEARLRCSPMKGHSHVYWYRQLPEEGLKFMVYLQKENIIDESGMPKERFSAEFPKEGPSILRIQQVVRGDSAAYFCASSPPGGDTEAFFGQGTRLTVV.

The rearrangement uses TRBV6-1 and TRBJ2-1, with 8 bases aligning to TRBD2. J was trimmed by 7 bases and V by 8 bases; bases with no gene match: 10. Germline V gives CDR1 MNHNS, CDR2 SASEGT. The CDR3 runs to 14 residues. This CDR3 reads CASEAGGRYNEQFF. The CDR3 bases are TGTGCCAGCGAGGCGGGGGGAAGGTATAATGAGCAGTTCTTC.

This clone has only a few counts. The chain links TRBV3-1 (or the pseudogene TRBV3-2) to TRBJ1-6, with TRBD1 matching 9 bases. The V segment lost 1 base and the J segment 7 bases; nucleotides outside the gene matches: 2. Germline CDR1 and CDR2: LGHDT and YNNKEL (reference sequence). The CDR3 runs 15 residues. The CDR3: CASSQVDRGNSPLHF. The CDR3 bases are TGTGCCAGCAGCCAAGTAGACAGGGGGAATTCACCCCTCCACTTT.

This rearrangement joins TRBV5-1 to TRBJ2-1, with D possibly being TRBD2 (6 bases). The CDR3 runs 16 residues. Per germline, CDR1 SGHRS and CDR2 YFSETQ. V lost 0 bases and J 0 bases, leaving 10 bases between the germline ends. The DNA of the CDR3 is TGCGCCAGCAGCTTGGGTACTAGCCTCTCCTACAATGAGCAGTTCTTC. It codes for CASSLGTSLSYNEQFF.

The rearrangement links TRBV5-4 to TRBJ2-5; 10 bases are a match to TRBD1. After removal of 4 bases from V and 2 bases from J, the junction contained 8 bases not matched to a gene. The germline CDR1 and CDR2 sequences are SGHNT and YYREEE (reference sequence). The CDR3 spans 16 residues. CDR3 in amino acids: CASSHPTGGFQETQYF. For the CDR3, the DNA is TGTGCCAGCAGCCATCCGACAGGGGGCTTTCAAGAGACCCAGTACTTC.

The gene calls are TRBV10-1 and TRBJ1-1; 9 bases agree with TRBD1. Per germline, CDR1 WNHNN and CDR2 SYGVQD (reference sequence). Trimming at V came to 6 bases and at J to 10 bases, leaving 15 bases not matched to a gene. CDR3 length equals 15 residues. CDR3 sequence reads: CASRGWTGVQLRAFF. Here the CDR3 DNA reads TGCGCCAGCAGAGGTTGGACAGGGGTTCAACTTCGAGCTTTCTTT.

This rearrangement joins TRBV5-1 to TRBJ1-1, with a weak D call TRBD1 (6 bases). Germline V gene sequence: CDR1 SGHRS, CDR2 YFSETQ. Trimming took off 3 bases at V and 0 bases at J, with 9 bases between the two ends. The CDR3 is made up of 14 amino acids. CDR3 residues: CASSSDSMNTEAFF. The DNA of the CDR3 is TGCGCCAGCAGCTCGGACAGTATGAACACTGAAGCTTTCTTT.